This entry features one T cell receptor (beta chain) sequence. These data come from a study of blood T cell repertoires in COVID-19. Study context: Acute and convalescent COVID-19 specimens originated in the United States, Italy and Spain. In each case, the material was cDNA or gDNA derived from T cells, B-cell-depleted T cells, or PBMCs.

Produced via immunoSEQ multiplex PCR; TCRdb's table is partial and in-frame only. This table holds 100,000 to 120,000 clones, 70% to 85% found once. Germline CDR1 SGHVS, CDR2 FNYEAQ. The J segment lost 9 bases and the V segment lost 3 bases, leaving 13 bases of the junction unmatched. The CDR3 is 17 residues long. The sample taken for sequencing was peripheral blood. The chain links TRBV7-6 to TRBJ1-6; 8 positions match TRBD1. The sequence derives from a woman aged 40 to 50 with acute or convalescent COVID-19. The CDR3 region is CASSLGTGGSVASPLHF. In DNA, the CDR3 is TGTGCCAGCAGCTTGGGGACAGGCGGATCTGTCGCTTCACCCCTCCACTTT.